The 16 T cell receptor beta chains below all came from one sample that was sequenced in a study of regulatory T cells in long-lasting Graves disease. Construction of the TCR beta libraries employed iRepertoire HTBI primers in conjunction with Arm-PCR of CDR3 regions. Each CDR3 protein is one row after TCRdb ran MiXCR on the multiplex PCR reads. The sample has about 660,000 distinct CDR3 sequences; approximately 29% are singletons. Time point defined: persistent/refractory GD, antithyroid drugs over 5 years with positive TRAb. Making the TCR library involved RNA that had been extracted from PBMCs. The starting material was peripheral blood mononuclear cells (PBMCs), obtained when the disease was refractory, from a patient treated with antithyroid drugs. These receptors were obtained from a female donor with Graves disease.

This clonotype was counted many times. V is TRBV28 and J is TRBJ1-5; 8 bases map to TRBD1. The CDR3 sequence is 15 residues long. V shed 0 bases and J 7 bases; nucleotides not matched to a gene: 5. Looked up from germline, CDR1 is MDHEN and CDR2 is SYDVKM. The CDR3 coding sequence is TGTGCCAGCAGTTTATGGGCAGGGGGCGCGCAGCCCCAGCATTTT. This sequence encodes CASSLWAGGAQPQHF.

Comment on this clonotype: A much larger clone differs by one base, so this may be a read error. This CDR3 fails to terminate in the conserved phenylalanine or tryptophan, so it likely reflects a read error. The chain carries TRBV20-1 and TRBJ2-5; D ambiguous. Germline V CDR1 and CDR2: DFQATT, SNEGSKA (reference sequence). The ends were cut back, 4 bases at V and 4 bases at J, with 10 bases in the middle. This CDR3 has 12 residues. This CDR3 is CSANSPGETQYL. The CDR3 DNA reads as TGCAGTGCTAATTCGCCCGGAGAGACCCAGTACCTC.

Only a few counts were recorded for this clonotype. The gene calls are TRBV7-2 and TRBJ1-1; tentatively, D is TRBD1 (5 bases). V was cut by 3 bases and J by 9 bases, with 14 bases left in between. Germline CDR1 SGHTA, CDR2 FQGNSA. There are 13 residues in the CDR3. The CDR3 reads CASSFSGRSQAFF. Written as DNA, the CDR3 is TGTGCCAGCAGCTTCTCGGGACGGAGTCAAGCTTTCTTT.

The chain joins TRBV29-1 to TRBJ2-7; D gene unclear. V gave up 5 bases and J gave up 4 bases, with 9 bases separating them. Germline V lookup: CDR1 SQVTM, CDR2 ANQGSEA. This CDR3 has 11 amino acids. The CDR3 DNA sequence: TGCAGCGTTCAATCGGCTTACGAGCAGTACTTC. Encoded protein: CSVQSAYEQYF.

This clonotype came up a few times. The rearrangement joins TRBV12-3 or TRBV12-4 to TRBJ1-5, with a possible D match to TRBD1 (5 bases). This CDR3 region has 17 residues. V was cut by 6 bases and J by 6 bases, with 24 bases left in between. CDR3 region: CASSPRAGGTESQPQHF. DNA of the CDR3: TGTGCCAGCAGCCCTCGGGCCGGGGGAACGGAAAGTCAGCCCCAGCATTTT.

The rearrangement uses TRBV4-1 and TRBJ1-1; D not certain. The CDR3 runs to 13 residues. V lost 7 bases and J 5 bases, leaving 14 bases between the germline ends. The V gene's germline CDR1 is MGHRA and CDR2 YSYEKL. The CDR3 sequence: CASKANEWTEAFF. The CDR3 coding sequence is TGCGCCAGCAAAGCCAACGAGTGGACTGAAGCTTTCTTT.

This clonotype was picked up many times. V gene TRBV28 combines with J gene TRBJ1-4; a weak D match, TRBD1 (5 bases). Deletions cut 1 base from V and 7 bases from J, with 13 bases between. The CDR3 runs to 15 residues. Per the germline V gene, CDR1 is MDHEN and CDR2 is SYDVKM. The CDR3 DNA reads TGTGCCAGCAGTTTATTAAGGGGTGTCGGTGAAAAACTGTTTTTT. Translation gives CASSLLRGVGEKLFF.

This clonotype was counted between two and nine times. The genes are TRBV10-1 and TRBJ1-1; D not certain. The V gene lost 4 bases and the J gene lost 4 bases, with 13 bases spanning the gap. The V gene's germline CDR1 is WNHNN and CDR2 SYGVQD (reference sequence). The CDR3 extends over 14 amino acids. The CDR3 coding sequence is TGCGCCAGCAGTGGGTCCAGGAAGGGCACTGAAGCTTTCTTT. This encodes CASSGSRKGTEAFF.

The V and J genes are TRBV20-1 and TRBJ2-7; 10 bases fit TRBD2. V was clipped by 3 bases and J by 4 bases; unmatched bases: 9. There are 15 residues in the CDR3. Per germline, CDR1 DFQATT and CDR2 SNEGSKA (reference sequence). In nucleotides, the CDR3 is TGCAGTGCTAGGGATGCTAGCGGGAGATGGTACGAGCAGTACTTC. It is translated as CSARDASGRWYEQYF.

The V call is TRBV3-1, the J call TRBJ2-2; the D is unclear. Germline V gene data show CDR1 as LGHDT and CDR2 as YNNKEL (reference sequence). CDR3 size: 16 residues. The V gene lost 1 base and the J gene lost 4 bases, with 13 bases spanning the gap. CDR3 in amino acids: CASSQVTTLGTGELFF. The CDR3 nucleotides read TGTGCCAGCAGCCAAGTGACCACACTCGGCACCGGGGAGCTGTTTTTT.

This chain links TRBV27 with TRBJ1-2; D is unresolved. Trimming stripped 2 bases from V and 6 bases from J, with 28 bases between. The CDR3 sequence is 19 residues long. Germline CDR1 and CDR2: MNHEY and SMNVEV (reference sequence). The CDR3: CASSLTPARRISLRDGYTF. CDR3 bases: TGTGCCAGCAGTTTAACCCCCGCGCGCCGGATCTCCTTGAGGGATGGCTACACCTTC.

This sequence joins TRBV7-9 and TRBJ1-4; 7 bases fit TRBD1. This CDR3 has 14 amino acids. The ends lost 5 bases at V and 4 bases at J; junction bases unmatched: 4. Germline V gene data show CDR1 as SEHNR and CDR2 as FQNEAQ (reference sequence). CDR3 residues: CASSAQGDNEKLFF. The CDR3 DNA reads as TGTGCCAGCAGCGCGCAGGGGGATAATGAAAAACTGTTTTTT.

The gene calls are TRBV2 and TRBJ2-7; D possibly corresponds to TRBD2 (5 bases). Germline values: CDR1 SNHLY, CDR2 FYNNEI. Deletions cut 0 bases from V and 3 bases from J, with 21 bases between. This CDR3 spans 18 amino acids. The DNA for the CDR3 is TGTGCCAGCAGTGAAGCGCGTGTAACTAGTGGGAGCTACTACGAGCAGTACTTC. This gives the protein CASSEARVTSGSYYEQYF.

Remarks on this clonotype: A read error may produce the germline difference seen at one junction end. The V and J genes are TRBV2 and TRBJ1-5, with TRBD1 as a possible D gene (6 bases). Germline values: CDR1 SNHLY, CDR2 FYNNEI. The CDR3 runs 13 residues. The CDR3 region is CGSSENREWPQHF. CDR3 sequence (DNA): TGTGGCAGCAGTGAGAACAGGGAGTGGCCCCAGCATTTT.

V is TRBV7-3 and J is TRBJ2-7, with 7 positions matching TRBD1. The CDR3 is made up of 15 amino acids. Germline CDR1 and CDR2: SGHTA and FQGTGA. Losses at the gene ends were 5 bases for V and 0 bases for J; bases not matched to a gene: 7. Here the CDR3 reads CASSARGRDSYEQYF. CDR3 nucleotides: TGTGCCAGCAGCGCAAGGGGGCGTGACTCCTACGAGCAGTACTTC.

The V gene is TRBV10-3, the J gene TRBJ1-2, with D possibly being TRBD1 (6 bases). The CDR3 is made up of 12 amino acids. Per germline, CDR1 ENHRY and CDR2 SYGVKD. V lost 10 bases to trimming and J lost 6 bases, with 15 bases between them. The DNA for the CDR3 is TGTGCCACCGCTGGGGGGGCCGATGGCTACACCTTC. Translated, it gives CATAGGADGYTF.